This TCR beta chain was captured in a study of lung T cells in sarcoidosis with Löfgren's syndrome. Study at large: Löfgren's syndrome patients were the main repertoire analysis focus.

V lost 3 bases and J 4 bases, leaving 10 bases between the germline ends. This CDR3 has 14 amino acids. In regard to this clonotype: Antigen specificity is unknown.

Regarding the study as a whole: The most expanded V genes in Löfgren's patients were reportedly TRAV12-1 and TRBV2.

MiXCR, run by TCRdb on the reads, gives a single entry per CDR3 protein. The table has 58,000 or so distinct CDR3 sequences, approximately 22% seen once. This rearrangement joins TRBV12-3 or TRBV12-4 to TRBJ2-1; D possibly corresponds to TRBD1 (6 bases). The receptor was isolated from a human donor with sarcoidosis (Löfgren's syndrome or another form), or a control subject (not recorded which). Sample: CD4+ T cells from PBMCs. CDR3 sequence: CASSFGTQYNEQFF. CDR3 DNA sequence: TGTGCCAGCAGTTTTGGGACACAGTACAATGAGCAGTTCTTC.